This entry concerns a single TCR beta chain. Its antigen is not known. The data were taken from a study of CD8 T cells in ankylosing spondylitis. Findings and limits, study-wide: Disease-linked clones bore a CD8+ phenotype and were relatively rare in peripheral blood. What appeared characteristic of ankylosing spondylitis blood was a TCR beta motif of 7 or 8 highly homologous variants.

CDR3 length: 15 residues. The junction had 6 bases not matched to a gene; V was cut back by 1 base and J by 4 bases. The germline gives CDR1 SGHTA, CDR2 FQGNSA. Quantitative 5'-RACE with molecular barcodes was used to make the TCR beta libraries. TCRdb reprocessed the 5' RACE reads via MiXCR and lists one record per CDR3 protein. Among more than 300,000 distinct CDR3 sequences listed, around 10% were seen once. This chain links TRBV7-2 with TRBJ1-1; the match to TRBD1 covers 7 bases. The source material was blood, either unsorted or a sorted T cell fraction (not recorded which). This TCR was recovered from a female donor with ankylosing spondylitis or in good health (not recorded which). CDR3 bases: TGTGCCAGCAGCTTAGGGGCGACAGGGATCACTGAAGCTTTCTTT. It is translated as CASSLGATGITEAFF.